This T cell receptor beta chain was sequenced during a study of blood T cell repertoires in COVID-19. Whole-study context: COVID-19 samples, acute and convalescent, were from the United States, Italy and Spain. Sources were T cells, B-cell-depleted T cells, or PBMCs; the material itself was cDNA or gDNA.

Authors' methods: Amplification from reference gene primers served as the basis for estimated nucleated cell counts. Here immunoSEQ multiplex PCR was the method, and the copy in TCRdb shows in-frame clones only, minus some. That table gives V, J and clone size, and the DNA gave D and trimming. The sample shows roughly 230,000 clones, 83% of them seen only once. The clonotype was recovered from a woman aged 45 to 65 with acute or convalescent COVID-19. The specimen sequenced was peripheral blood.

Here the CDR3 DNA reads TGTGCCAGTAGTGCCTACAGGGGCGCTAACTATGGCTACACCTTC. Its translation is CASSAYRGANYGYTF. V gene TRBV19 combines with J gene TRBJ1-2; 7 nucleotides line up with TRBD1. This CDR3 region has 15 residues. After removal of 5 bases from V and 0 bases from J, the junction contained 6 bases not matched to a gene. CDR1 is LNHDA and CDR2 is SQIVND in the germline V gene (reference sequence).